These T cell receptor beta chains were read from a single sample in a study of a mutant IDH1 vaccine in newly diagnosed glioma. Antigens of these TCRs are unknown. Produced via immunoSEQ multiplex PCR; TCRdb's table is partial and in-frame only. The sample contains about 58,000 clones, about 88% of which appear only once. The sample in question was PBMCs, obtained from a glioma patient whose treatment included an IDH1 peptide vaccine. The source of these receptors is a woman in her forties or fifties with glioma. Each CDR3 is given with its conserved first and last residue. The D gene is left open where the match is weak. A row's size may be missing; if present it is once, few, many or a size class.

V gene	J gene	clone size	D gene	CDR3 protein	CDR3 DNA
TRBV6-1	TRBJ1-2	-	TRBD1	CASKNPDRAGGYTF	TGTGCCAGCAAGAACCCGGACAGGGCAGGTGGCTACACCTTC
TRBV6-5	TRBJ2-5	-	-	CASSYRREVGTQYF	TGTGCCAGCAGTTACAGACGGGAAGTCGGGACCCAGTACTTC
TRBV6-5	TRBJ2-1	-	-	CASRDGHNEQFF	TGTGCCAGCAGGGACGGGCACAATGAGCAGTTCTTC
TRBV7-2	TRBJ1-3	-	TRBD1	CASSLVSGGGNTIYF	TGTGCCAGCAGCTTAGTGTCAGGGGGAGGAAACACCATATATTTT
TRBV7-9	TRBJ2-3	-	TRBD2	CATGGGRSTDTQYF	TGTGCCACGGGGGGGGGCCGTAGCACAGATACGCAGTATTTT
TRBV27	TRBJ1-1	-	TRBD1	CASSSGQANTEAFF	TGTGCCAGCAGTTCAGGACAGGCCAACACTGAAGCTTTCTTT
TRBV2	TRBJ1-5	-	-	CASTGVLSNQPQHF	TGTGCCAGCACAGGGGTCCTAAGCAATCAGCCCCAGCATTTT
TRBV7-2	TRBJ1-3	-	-	CASSGGLSSGNTIYF	TGTGCCAGCAGTGGTGGACTGAGCTCTGGAAACACCATATATTTT
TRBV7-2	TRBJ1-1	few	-	CASRGGHGNTEAFF	TGTGCCAGCAGGGGAGGACACGGGAACACTGAAGCTTTCTTT
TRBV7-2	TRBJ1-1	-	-	CASSWWLDTEAFF	TGTGCCAGCAGCTGGTGGCTCGACACTGAAGCTTTCTTT
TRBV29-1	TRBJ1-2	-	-	CSVEQRFLLDPLTVVDGYTF	TGCAGCGTTGAACAGAGGTTTCTCCTCGATCCCTTGACTGTGGTGGATGGCTACACCTTC
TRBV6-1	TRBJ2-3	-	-	CASRIQGRRDTQYF	TGTGCCAGCAGAATCCAGGGGCGAAGAGATACGCAGTATTTT
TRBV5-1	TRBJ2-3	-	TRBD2	CASSLASGGAADTQYF	TGCGCCAGCAGCTTGGCTAGCGGGGGGGCAGCAGATACGCAGTATTTT
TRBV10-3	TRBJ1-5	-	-	CAIAGSNQPQHF	TGTGCCATCGCCGGAAGCAATCAGCCCCAGCATTTT
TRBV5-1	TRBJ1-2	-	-	CASSQDSIGYTF	TGCGCCAGCAGCCAAGACAGTATTGGCTACACCTTC
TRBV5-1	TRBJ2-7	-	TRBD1	CASSLGIPTGMSYEQYF	TGCGCCAGCAGCTTGGGAATCCCGACAGGGATGTCCTACGAGCAGTACTTC